This T cell receptor (beta chain) emerged from a study of T cell responses to AZD1222 COVID-19 vaccine. Regarding the study as a whole: Rises in breadth and depth of Spike-specific TCRs came after two AZD1222 doses. CD4 TCRs linked to vaccination spanned spike, dominating at 160-218 and 743-854. Donor demographics were predominantly white British with a female majority; clonal diversity may be underestimated. Within unmutated variant regions lay the reported targets of nearly half of spike-specific TCRs.

J gave up 4 bases and V 1 base, and 4 bases lay outside the gene matches. This CDR3 comprises 15 residues. Looked up from germline, CDR1 is SGHVS and CDR2 is FNYEAQ. Profiling relied on immunoSEQ multiplex PCR, and the TCRdb table lists in-frame clones only, not all of them. The sample lists some 69,000 clones, approximately 83% seen once, with around a fifth in the top ten. Notes on this clone: What it binds is unknown.

The receptor comes from an adult in good health. J is TRBJ1-3 and V is TRBV7-6, with 7 bases that match TRBD1. Here the sequenced sample was peripheral blood, taken on day 0 of AZD1222 vaccination. The CDR3 sequence is CASSLGQGSGNTIYF. CDR3 bases: TGTGCCAGCAGCTTAGGACAGGGTTCGGGAAACACCATATATTTT.